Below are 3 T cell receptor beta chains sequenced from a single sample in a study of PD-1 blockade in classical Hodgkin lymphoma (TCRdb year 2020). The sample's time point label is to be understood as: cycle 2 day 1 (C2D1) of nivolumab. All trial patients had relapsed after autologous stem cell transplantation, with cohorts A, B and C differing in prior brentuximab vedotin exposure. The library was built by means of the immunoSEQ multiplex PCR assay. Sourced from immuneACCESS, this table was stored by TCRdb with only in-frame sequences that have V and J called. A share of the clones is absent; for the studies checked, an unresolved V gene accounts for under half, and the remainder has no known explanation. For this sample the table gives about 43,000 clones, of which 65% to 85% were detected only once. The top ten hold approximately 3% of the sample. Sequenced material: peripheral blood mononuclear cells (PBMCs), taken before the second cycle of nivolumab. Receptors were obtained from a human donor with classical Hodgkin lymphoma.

CDR3 in amino acids: CAWRTGTYNSPLHF. The CDR3 bases are TGTGCCTGGAGAACAGGCACCTATAATTCACCCCTCCACTTT. J is TRBJ1-6 and V is TRBV30, with D possibly TRBD1 on 5 matching bases. Germline CDR1 is GTSNPN and CDR2 is SVGIG (reference sequence). V gave up 3 bases and J gave up 2 bases, with 8 bases separating them. This CDR3 has 14 amino acids.

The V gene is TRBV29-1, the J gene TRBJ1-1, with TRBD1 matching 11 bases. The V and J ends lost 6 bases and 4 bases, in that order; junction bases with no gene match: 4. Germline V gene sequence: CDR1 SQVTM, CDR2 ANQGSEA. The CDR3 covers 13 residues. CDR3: CSVGDRGSTEAFF. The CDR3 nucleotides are TGCAGCGTGGGGGACAGGGGGTCCACTGAAGCTTTCTTT.

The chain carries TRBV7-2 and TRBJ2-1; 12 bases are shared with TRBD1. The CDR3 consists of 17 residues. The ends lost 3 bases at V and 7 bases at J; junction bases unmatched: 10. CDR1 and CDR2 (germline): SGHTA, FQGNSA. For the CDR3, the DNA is TGTGCCAGCAGCTTCCCCGGGACAGGGGGCCCTGGGAATGAGCAGTTCTTC. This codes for CASSFPGTGGPGNEQFF.